A selection of T cell receptor beta chains follows, all from one sample in a study of glioma-infiltrating T cells after dendritic cell vaccination. Profiling relied on immunoSEQ multiplex PCR, and the TCRdb table lists in-frame clones only, not all of them. The sample consists of fewer than 85,000 clones, more than 75% of them appearing once. This material consisted of blood, taken after dendritic cell vaccination. These TCRs come from a human donor with glioblastoma. Each CDR3 is given without its conserved first and last residue. Fields, in order: CDR3 protein, J gene, V gene.

CDR3: ASSYSFLAIYGYT; J: TRBJ1-2; V: TRBV6-5
CDR3: ASTPAIGGNYGYT; J: TRBJ1-2; V: TRBV2
CDR3: ASSRTGGGETQY; J: TRBJ2-5; V: TRBV27
CDR3: AGEGTSGKYEQF; J: TRBJ2-1; V: TRBV30
CDR3: ASSMGSRNPYNEQF; J: TRBJ2-1; V: TRBV19
CDR3: ASSLGTSELNIQY; J: TRBJ2-4; V: TRBV6-1
CDR3: ASSPPARGSPLEQY; J: TRBJ2-7; V: TRBV7-3
CDR3: ASSGATGLTGELF; J: TRBJ2-2; V: TRBV5-6
CDR3: ASSIPSQPQH; J: TRBJ1-5; V: TRBV19
CDR3: ASSFSPREGSYGYT; J: TRBJ1-2; V: TRBV5-1
CDR3: ASSRPVHGGETQY; J: TRBJ2-5; V: TRBV11-1
CDR3: ASSWTRATNEKLF; J: TRBJ1-4; V: TRBV27
CDR3: ASSYWTGGTDTQY; J: TRBJ2-3; V: TRBV6-5
CDR3: ASSLALSAGTEAF; J: TRBJ1-1; V: TRBV5-1
CDR3: ASSPDYQRGNEQF; J: TRBJ2-1; V: TRBV5-1
CDR3: ASSSSGEDGSYEQY; J: TRBJ2-7; V: TRBV11-3
CDR3: ASSRGMNTEAF; J: TRBJ1-1; V: TRBV7-3
CDR3: AWSTHRGGEQY; J: TRBJ2-7; V: TRBV30
CDR3: ASSFGGQPNQPQH; J: TRBJ1-5; V: TRBV7-8
CDR3: ASSLMGGGYGYT; J: TRBJ1-2; V: TRBV7-3
CDR3: ASSQAGRGQSLT; J: TRBJ1-3; V: TRBV4-1
CDR3: ASSYDRVHGYT; J: TRBJ1-2; V: TRBV5-4
CDR3: ASSSSTGGGYT; J: TRBJ1-2; V: TRBV5-4
CDR3: ASSRRSDGEQF; J: TRBJ2-1; V: TRBV10-1
CDR3: ASSRQINQPQH; J: TRBJ1-5; V: TRBV11-2
CDR3: ASKLPNYNEQF; J: TRBJ2-1; V: TRBV19
CDR3: ASSRGEYYGYT; J: TRBJ1-2; V: TRBV6-5
CDR3: ASSWDKALAGYT; J: TRBJ1-2; V: TRBV2
CDR3: ASSLQGTGTGNTIY; J: TRBJ1-3; V: TRBV4-1
CDR3: SVAGRDGSSYEQY; J: TRBJ2-7; V: TRBV29-1
CDR3: ASSSRGVGEQF; J: TRBJ2-1; V: TRBV5-5
CDR3: ASRGLAGGFGYNEQF; J: TRBJ2-1; V: TRBV19
CDR3: ASSLGGTQSSYEQY; J: TRBJ2-7; V: TRBV5-1
CDR3: ASSRTSGKEGFTQY; J: TRBJ2-3; V: TRBV7-2
CDR3: ASGGILYGYT; J: TRBJ1-2; V: TRBV6-1
CDR3: ASSQDRGPVNEQF; J: TRBJ2-1; V: TRBV19
CDR3: AISRTDSGNTIY; J: TRBJ1-3; V: TRBV10-3
CDR3: ASSPPGRRGTQY; J: TRBJ2-3; V: TRBV18
CDR3: ASSLEGLAHNEQF; J: TRBJ2-1; V: TRBV11-2
CDR3: ASSPGTVAQETQY; J: TRBJ2-5; V: TRBV7-9
CDR3: ASSYSIRGETQY; J: TRBJ2-5; V: TRBV6-5
CDR3: ASSLTTKPGQGRAYEQY; J: TRBJ2-7; V: TRBV13
CDR3: ASSSRLTGIRNTEAF; J: TRBJ1-1; V: TRBV13
CDR3: ASSLARTGDEKLF; J: TRBJ1-4; V: TRBV5-1
CDR3: ASSSPHDRTDTQY; J: TRBJ2-3; V: TRBV7-2
CDR3: ASSSGLAGDTGELF; J: TRBJ2-2; V: TRBV5-4
CDR3: ASSPGAREGNTIY; J: TRBJ1-3; V: TRBV18
CDR3: ASSAQGYEQY; J: TRBJ2-7; V: TRBV11-1
CDR3: ASIPAQGDQPQH; J: TRBJ1-5; V: TRBV19
CDR3: ASSQWGDRGTSTDTQY; J: TRBJ2-3; V: TRBV2
CDR3: ASSQDLADYNEQF; J: TRBJ2-1; V: TRBV4-3
CDR3: ASSLLGSDYEQY; J: TRBJ2-7; V: TRBV11-2
CDR3: ASSWHRDRNYSPLH; J: TRBJ1-6; V: TRBV6-5
CDR3: ASSSGTLNYGYT; J: TRBJ1-2; V: TRBV6-1
CDR3: ASSYSMAPKTYEQY; J: TRBJ2-7; V: TRBV6-6
CDR3: ASSPGQDLGEQY; J: TRBJ2-7; V: TRBV5-1